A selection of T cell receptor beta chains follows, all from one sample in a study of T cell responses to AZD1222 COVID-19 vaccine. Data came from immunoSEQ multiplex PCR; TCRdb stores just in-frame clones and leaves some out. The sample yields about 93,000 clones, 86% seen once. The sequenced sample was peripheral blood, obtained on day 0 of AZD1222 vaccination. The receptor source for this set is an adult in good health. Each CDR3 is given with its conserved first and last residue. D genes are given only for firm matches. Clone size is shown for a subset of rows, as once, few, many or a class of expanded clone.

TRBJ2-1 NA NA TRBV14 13 TGTGCCAGCAGCCAAGATCGGTACAATGAGCAGTTCTTC CASSQDRYNEQFF
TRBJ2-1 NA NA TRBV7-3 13 TGTGCCAGCAGCTTCGGCTCGGACAATGAGCAGTTCTTC CASSFGSDNEQFF
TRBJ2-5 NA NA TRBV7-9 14 TGTGCCAGCAGCTTAGCCGGCAGGGTTGAGACCCAGTACTTC CASSLAGRVETQYF
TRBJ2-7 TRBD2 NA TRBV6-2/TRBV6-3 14 TGTGCCAGCAGTTATTCAGCGGGAGTCTACGAGCAGTACTTC CASSYSAGVYEQYF
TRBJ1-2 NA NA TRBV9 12 TGTGCCAGCAGCGCATCCCACTATGGCTACACCTTC CASSASHYGYTF
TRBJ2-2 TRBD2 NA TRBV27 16 TGTGCCAGCAGTCTACCGGGACTAGCTGGCACCGGGGAGCTGTTTTTT CASSLPGLAGTGELFF
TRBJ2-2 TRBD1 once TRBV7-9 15 TGTGCCAGCAGCCCCGACAGGGGGAACACCGGGGAGCTGTTTTTT CASSPDRGNTGELFF
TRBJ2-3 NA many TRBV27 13 TGTGCCAGCAGTTTCAGGACGTCAGATACGCAGTATTTT CASSFRTSDTQYF
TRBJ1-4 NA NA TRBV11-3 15 TGTGCCAGCAGCATCCCAAGCGGGGCGAATGAAAAACTGTTTTTT CASSIPSGANEKLFF
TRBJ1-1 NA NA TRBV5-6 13 TGTGCCAGCAGCTTCGAGGGTAGGCGGGAAGCTTTCTTT CASSFEGRREAFF
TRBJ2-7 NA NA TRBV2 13 TGTGCCAGCCTTCGGGCCCCCTCCTTGGAGCAGTACTTC CASLRAPSLEQYF
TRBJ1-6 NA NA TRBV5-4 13 TGTGCCAGCAGCTTGGAGGTCGAAAGACCCCTCCACTTT CASSLEVERPLHF
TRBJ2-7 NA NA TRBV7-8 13 TGTGCCAGCAGCTTAGGGCGGCGTGTCGAGCAGTACTTC CASSLGRRVEQYF
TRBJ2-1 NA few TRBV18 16 TGTGCCAGCTCACCAGGGGACGGACAGCCCTACAATGAGCAGTTCTTC CASSPGDGQPYNEQFF
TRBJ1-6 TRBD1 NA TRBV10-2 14 TGCGCCAGCAAGCTTCCGGGACAGGGTTCACCCCTCCACTTT CASKLPGQGSPLHF
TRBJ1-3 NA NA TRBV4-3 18 TGCGCCAGCAGCCAAAGCACGGACAGTCCGAGCTCTGGAAACACCATATATTTT CASSQSTDSPSSGNTIYF
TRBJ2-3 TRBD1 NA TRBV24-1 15 TGTGCCACCAGTGATCGGACAGGGAGCGCAGATACGCAGTATTTT CATSDRTGSADTQYF
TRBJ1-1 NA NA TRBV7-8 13 TGTGCCAGCAGCTTAGACATGACACATGAAGCTTTCTTT CASSLDMTHEAFF
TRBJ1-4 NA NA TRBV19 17 TGTGCCAGTAGCCCCCCCCGGACGGAACCAACTAATGAAAAACTGTTTTTT CASSPPRTEPTNEKLFF
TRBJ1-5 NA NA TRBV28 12 TGTGCCAGCGATGGGAGCAATCAGCCCCAGCATTTT CASDGSNQPQHF
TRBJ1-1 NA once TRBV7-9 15 TGTGCCAGCAGCCCCGGGGGGTCGGTTTACGCTGAAGCTTTCTTT CASSPGGSVYAEAFF
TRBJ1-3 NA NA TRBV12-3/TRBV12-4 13 TGTGCCAGCAGAATCCCTTGGGGAAACACCATATATTTT CASRIPWGNTIYF
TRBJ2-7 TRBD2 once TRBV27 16 TGTGCCAGCAGTATAGACGGGACTAGCGGATCCTACGAGCAGTACTTC CASSIDGTSGSYEQYF
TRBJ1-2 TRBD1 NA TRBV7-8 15 TGTGCCAGCAGCTTAGCGGGGACAGGGGGCATTGGCTACACCTTC CASSLAGTGGIGYTF
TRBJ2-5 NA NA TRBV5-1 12 TGCGCCAGCAGCTTGGGCCAGGAGACCCAGTACTTC CASSLGQETQYF
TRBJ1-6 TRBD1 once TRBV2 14 TGTGCCAGCAGTGTACAGGGGGGGAGTTCACCCCTCCACTTT CASSVQGGSSPLHF
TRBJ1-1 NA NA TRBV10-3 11 TGTGCCATCAGCCAAAACACTGAAGCTTTCTTT CAISQNTEAFF
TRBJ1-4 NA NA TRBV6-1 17 TGTGCCAGCAGTGAAAGGGAGAAGGGAGTCACTAATGAAAAACTGTTTTTT CASSEREKGVTNEKLFF
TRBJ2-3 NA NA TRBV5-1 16 TGCGCCAGCAGCTTGGGGACGGGGAGACTCACAGATACGCAGTATTTT CASSLGTGRLTDTQYF
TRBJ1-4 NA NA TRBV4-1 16 TGCGCCAGCAGCCAGCTATACCGGGGGTTCGATGAAAAACTGTTTTTT CASSQLYRGFDEKLFF
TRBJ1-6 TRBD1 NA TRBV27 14 TGTGCCAGCAGTTACGGGACAGGGGAATCACCCCTCCACTTT CASSYGTGESPLHF
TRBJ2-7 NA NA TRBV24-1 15 TGTGCCACCAGTGATTCCAGCCAGGGGACTTACGAGCAGTACTTC CATSDSSQGTYEQYF
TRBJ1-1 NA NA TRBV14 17 TGTGCCAGCAGCCAACAGCCTCTCGTAGCCTTGAACACTGAAGCTTTCTTT CASSQQPLVALNTEAFF
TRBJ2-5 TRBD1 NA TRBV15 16 TGTGCCACCAGCAGGCTCCCCGGGACAGTACAAGAGACCCAGTACTTC CATSRLPGTVQETQYF
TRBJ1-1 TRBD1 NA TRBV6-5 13 TGTGCCAGCAGTTCGGGACAGGACACTGAAGCTTTCTTT CASSSGQDTEAFF
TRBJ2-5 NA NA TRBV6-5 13 TGTGCCAGCAGTCCCCCGGGCGGGAAGACCCAGTACTTC CASSPPGGKTQYF
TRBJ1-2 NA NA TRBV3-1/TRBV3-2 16 TGTGCCAGCAGCCAAGAATGGAGAGGTGCTAACTATGGCTACACCTTC CASSQEWRGANYGYTF
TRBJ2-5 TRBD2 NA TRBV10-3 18 TGTGCCATCAGTGAGTCAAGGGCGGGGGGCCGGTCGCCAGAGACCCAGTACTTC CAISESRAGGRSPETQYF
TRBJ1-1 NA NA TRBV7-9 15 TGTGCCAGCAGCTTAGGGTCCAGCCGGGGCACTGAAGCTTTCTTT CASSLGSSRGTEAFF
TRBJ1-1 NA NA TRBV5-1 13 TGCGCCAGCAGCTTACCGGGGGCCGCAGAAGCTTTCTTT CASSLPGAAEAFF
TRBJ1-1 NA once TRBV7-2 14 TGTGCCAGCAGCTTATCGGTCCAGGACACTGAAGCTTTCTTT CASSLSVQDTEAFF
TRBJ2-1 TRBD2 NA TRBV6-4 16 TGTGCCAGCAGTGACACGGGGGGGTTATCCTACAATGAGCAGTTCTTC CASSDTGGLSYNEQFF
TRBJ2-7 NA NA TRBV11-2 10 TGTGCCAGCAGCTCCTACGAGCAGTACTTC CASSSYEQYF
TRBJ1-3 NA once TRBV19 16 TGTGCCAGTAGTATAGGGGGCAGGGTCTCTGGAAACACCATATATTTT CASSIGGRVSGNTIYF
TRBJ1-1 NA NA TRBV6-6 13 TGTGCCAGCAGACGGACGTGGGGCACTGAAGCTTTCTTT CASRRTWGTEAFF
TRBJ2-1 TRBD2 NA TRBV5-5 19 TGTGCCAGCAGCTTAGGGCCCAGCGGGGGGCTTAGCTCCTACAATGAGCAGTTCTTC CASSLGPSGGLSSYNEQFF
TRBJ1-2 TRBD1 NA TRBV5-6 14 TGTGCCAGCAGCTTCATTACAGGGGGCTTTGGCTACACCTTC CASSFITGGFGYTF
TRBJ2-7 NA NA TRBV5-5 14 TGTGCCAGCAGCTTGGACCGGAGCTCCTACGAGCAGTACTTC CASSLDRSSYEQYF
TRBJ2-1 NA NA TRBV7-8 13 TGTGCCAGCAGCTTAGGACAGTTCAATGAGCAGTTCTTC CASSLGQFNEQFF